This T cell receptor beta chain came from a study of blood T cell repertoires in COVID-19. Study information: Sources were T cells, B-cell-depleted T cells, or PBMCs; the material itself was cDNA or gDNA.

Clones were sequenced by immunoSEQ multiplex PCR, and TCRdb holds only the in-frame ones, with some missing. Of about 320,000 clones in the sample, 75% to 85% were seen once. The CDR3 is made up of 12 amino acids. V was pared by 8 bases and J by 3 bases, with 8 bases between. CDR1 is MNHEY, CDR2 SVGAGI, per germline. The sequenced sample was peripheral blood. This TCR was recovered from a human donor in a cohort sampled during active COVID-19. This chain joins TRBV6-5 and TRBJ1-3; D is undetermined. For the CDR3, the DNA is TGTGCCAGCCGGTTCGGTGGAAACACCATATATTTT. It translates to CASRFGGNTIYF.